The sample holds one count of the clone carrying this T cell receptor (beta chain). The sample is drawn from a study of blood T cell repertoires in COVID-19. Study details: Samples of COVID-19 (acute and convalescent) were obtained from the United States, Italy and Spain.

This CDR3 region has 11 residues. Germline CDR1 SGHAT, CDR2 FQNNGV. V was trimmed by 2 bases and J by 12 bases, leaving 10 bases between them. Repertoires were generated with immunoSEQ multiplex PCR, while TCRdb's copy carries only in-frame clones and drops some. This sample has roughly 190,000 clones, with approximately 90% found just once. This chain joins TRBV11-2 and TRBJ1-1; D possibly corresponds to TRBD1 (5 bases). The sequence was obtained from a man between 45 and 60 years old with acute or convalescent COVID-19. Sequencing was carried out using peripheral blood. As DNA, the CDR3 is TGTGCCAGCAGCTTATCCAGGGTACCTTTCTTT. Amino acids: CASSLSRVPFF. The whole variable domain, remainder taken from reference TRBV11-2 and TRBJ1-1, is EAGVAQSPRYKIIEKRQSVAFWCNPISGHATLYWYQQILGQGPKLLIQFQNNGVVDDSQLPKDRFSAERLKGVDSTLKIQPAKLEDSAVYLCASSLSRVPFFGQGTRLTVV.